What follows are 18 T cell receptor beta chains derived from one specimen sequenced in a study of blood T cell repertoires in COVID-19. The protocol was immunoSEQ multiplex PCR, while the TCRdb copy is restricted to in-frame clones and leaves out a portion. This repertoire shows 50,000 to 75,000 clones, roughly 78% found once; its top ten account for 14%. The sequencing sample was made of peripheral blood. These receptors were collected from a man aged 55 to 70 with COVID-19, enrolled during active disease.

The CDR3 sequence is CASSLVVTGYSNQPQHF. The CDR3 DNA reads TGTGCCAGCAGCTTAGTGGTGACAGGATATAGCAATCAGCCCCAGCATTTT. V gene TRBV7-9 combines with J gene TRBJ1-5, with D maybe TRBD1 (6 bases). Trimming took off 1 base at V and 0 bases at J, with 13 bases between the two ends. The CDR3 is 17 amino acids. The germline V gene encodes CDR1 SEHNR and CDR2 FQNEAQ (reference sequence).

The rearrangement uses TRBV25-1 and TRBJ1-2; weak D call: TRBD1 (5 bases). Germline loops: CDR1 MGHDK, CDR2 SYGVNS. The CDR3 spans 14 residues. V gave up 4 bases and J gave up 1 base, with 10 bases separating them. CDR3 amino acids: CASSAWGGNYGYTF. Here the CDR3 DNA reads TGTGCCAGCAGTGCCTGGGGGGGTAACTATGGCTACACCTTC.

This clone was seen once. The chain combines TRBV11-2 with TRBJ2-3; 9 bases are shared with TRBD2. The CDR3 is 16 residues long. Unmatched junction bases numbered 11, after V lost 5 bases and J lost 5 bases. Germline V gene data show CDR1 as SGHAT and CDR2 as FQNNGV. The CDR3 reads CASSRGGGTQGDTQYF. The CDR3 DNA follows: TGTGCCAGCAGCCGCGGGGGGGGGACGCAGGGAGATACGCAGTATTTT.

This rearrangement joins TRBV13 to TRBJ1-6; 9 bases agree with TRBD1. Germline assignment: CDR1 PRHDT and CDR2 FYEKMQ (reference sequence). The CDR3 extends over 16 amino acids. After removal of 6 bases from V and 10 bases from J, the junction contained 13 bases not matched to a gene. The CDR3 DNA sequence: TGTGCCAGCAGGCCTCCGGGACAGGGAATGGGATCACCCCTCCACTTT. It translates to CASRPPGQGMGSPLHF.

The V and J genes are TRBV18 and TRBJ2-3, with TRBD1 as a possible D gene (5 bases). V lost 3 bases and J lost 2, with 9 bases in between. The CDR3 loop spans 14 amino acids. Germline loops: CDR1 KGHSH, CDR2 LQKENI. The CDR3: CASSPSRDTDTQYF. The CDR3 DNA is TGTGCCAGCTCACCGTCCAGGGACACAGATACGCAGTATTTT.

In DNA, the CDR3 is TGCAGCGCTGTGACAGGGGCGTCCCAAGAGACCCAGTACTTC. Translating gives CSAVTGASQETQYF. The chain employs TRBV29-1 and TRBJ2-5, with 8 bases lining up with TRBD1. The CDR3 has 14 residues. CDR1 SQVTM and CDR2 ANQGSEA come from the germline V gene. V shed 7 bases, J shed 1 base, and the junction held 8 bases outside the gene matches.

This clone came up once. The chain links TRBV2 to TRBJ1-2, with 11 nucleotides matching TRBD1. This CDR3 contains 17 residues. The junction had 14 bases not matched to a gene; V was cut back by 4 bases and J by 7 bases. In germline, CDR1 is SNHLY, CDR2 FYNNEI. The CDR3 sequence is CASSVTGQGGGIGGYTF. CDR3 nucleotides: TGTGCCAGCAGTGTGACGGGACAGGGGGGTGGAATTGGTGGCTACACCTTC.

The J gene is TRBJ2-3, the V gene TRBV5-4, with D maybe TRBD2 (6 bases). The V end was cut by 7 bases, the J end by 2 bases, with 14 bases between. The CDR3 extends over 14 amino acids. Germline V CDR1 and CDR2: SGHNT, YYREEE (reference sequence). The CDR3 loop reads CASARDSNTDTQYF. The CDR3 DNA is TGTGCCAGCGCCCGGGACTCGAACACAGATACGCAGTATTTT.

The rearrangement uses TRBV4-1 and TRBJ2-7; D remains unclear. Germline CDR1 and CDR2: MGHRA and YSYEKL. Trimming cost V 1 base and J 3 bases, with 13 bases left between them. This CDR3 is built from 15 residues. The CDR3 DNA is TGCGCCAGCAGCCAAGTGCTCGAAGAGAACTACGAGCAGTACTTC. As protein: CASSQVLEENYEQYF.

The chain couples TRBV7-3 to TRBJ1-1, with D possibly being TRBD1 (6 bases). The germline V and J ends were trimmed by 5 bases and 8 bases, with 15 bases remaining between them. The CDR3 totals 13 residues. The germline CDR1 and CDR2 sequences are SGHTA and FQGTGA. The CDR3 sequence: CASSQGGRGEAFF. CDR3 DNA: TGTGCCAGCAGCCAAGGGGGAAGGGGAGAAGCTTTCTTT.

The chain uses TRBV5-1 and TRBJ2-3; no clear D. The CDR3 sequence is 15 residues long. Trimming removed 0 bases at V and 1 base at J, with 9 bases between. Germline V gene data show CDR1 as SGHRS and CDR2 as YFSETQ. The CDR3 DNA reads as TGCGCCAGCAGCTTGGAACTTGGTGGCACAGATACGCAGTATTTT. Protein sequence: CASSLELGGTDTQYF.

The genes are TRBV3-1 (or the pseudogene TRBV3-2) and TRBJ2-7; 9 nucleotides agree with TRBD2. In germline, CDR1 is LGHDT, CDR2 YNNKEL (reference sequence). V lost 3 bases and J lost 3; bases outside the gene matches: 3. This CDR3 is 14 amino acids long. The CDR3 DNA reads as TGTGCCAGCAGCCACGAGACTAGCGGCTACGAGCAGTACTTC. Protein: CASSHETSGYEQYF.

J is TRBJ2-7 and V is TRBV6-1; TRBD1 agrees at 10 bases. Losses at the gene ends were 2 bases for V and 4 bases for J; bases not matched to a gene: 5. There are 15 residues in the CDR3. Germline lookup yields CDR1 MNHNS and CDR2 SASEGT. Here the CDR3 DNA reads TGTGCCAGCAGTGAAACCGGGACAGGGGTATACGAGCAGTACTTC. It is translated as CASSETGTGVYEQYF.

The J gene is TRBJ1-6, the V gene TRBV30, with a possible D match to TRBD1 (5 bases). The CDR3 consists of 16 residues. The V end was cut by 2 bases, the J end by 4 bases, with 15 bases between. CDR1 is GTSNPN and CDR2 is SVGIG in the germline V gene (reference sequence). As DNA, the CDR3 is TGTGCCTGGAGTTGGGGCAGTGTTAGATATAATTCACCCCTCCACTTT. Its translation is CAWSWGSVRYNSPLHF. Full variable domain (outside the CDR3, taken from reference TRBV30 and TRBJ1-6): SQTIHQWPATLVQPVGSPLSLECTVEGTSNPNLYWYRQAAGRGLQLLFYSVGIGQISSEVPQNLSASRPQDRQFILSSKKLLLSDSGFYLCAWSWGSVRYNSPLHFGNGTRLTVT.

V and J are TRBV10-1 and TRBJ2-1; possible D gene TRBD1, 6 bases. The CDR3 extends over 14 amino acids. Trimming stripped 3 bases from V and 7 bases from J, with 13 bases between. The germline CDR1 and CDR2 sequences are WNHNN and SYGVQD (reference sequence). In nucleotides, the CDR3 is TGCGCCAGCAGTGACGGGACAACCGGGAATGAGCAGTTCTTC. It translates to CASSDGTTGNEQFF.

The V gene is TRBV10-2, the J gene TRBJ2-5; D is ambiguous. The length of the CDR3 is 15 residues. From germline, CDR1 is WSHSY and CDR2 SAAADI. The V end lost 2 bases, the J end lost 4 bases, and 14 bases lay between the germline ends. CDR3 sequence (DNA): TGCGCCAGCAGTGAGCCGACTGGCTTGAGAGAGACCCAGTACTTC. This codes for CASSEPTGLRETQYF.

V usage is TRBV5-1 and J usage is TRBJ1-3, with 7 bases that match TRBD1. The CDR3 extends over 15 amino acids. Germline V gives CDR1 SGHRS, CDR2 YFSETQ. Losses at the gene ends were 0 bases for V and 8 bases for J; bases not matched to a gene: 8. The CDR3 protein is CASSLEPTGLDTIYF. Here the CDR3 DNA reads TGCGCCAGCAGCTTGGAACCGACAGGGTTGGACACCATATATTTT.

The V gene is TRBV5-1, the J gene TRBJ2-3, with TRBD1 identical over 10 bases. This CDR3 comprises 16 residues. The germline V gene has CDR1 SGHRS and CDR2 YFSETQ. J gave up 0 bases and V 2 bases, and 3 bases lay outside the gene matches. In DNA, the CDR3 is TGCGCCAGCAGCTTAAGGGGACAGGGGAGCACAGATACGCAGTATTTT. Its translation: CASSLRGQGSTDTQYF.